The sequence of this T cell receptor beta chain was determined in a study of T cell changes during pregnancy in multiple sclerosis. Sequenced by immunoSEQ multiplex PCR; TCRdb stores in-frame clones only, minus some. The data contain about 48,000 clones, approximately 93% of them singletons. V was clipped by 0 bases and J by 0 bases, with 14 bases between them. Germline assignment: CDR1 SEHNR and CDR2 FQNEAQ (reference sequence). The CDR3 is 18 residues long. The sample here was CD4+ T cells from peripheral blood mononuclear cells, taken in the first trimester of pregnancy. The chain has TRBV7-9 and TRBJ1-4, with D possibly TRBD1 on 6 matching bases. The sequence derives from a female donor with multiple sclerosis, enrolled in a pregnancy study. The CDR3, as DNA: TGTGCCAGCAGCTTAGCGGGGGCAGGAATTGCAACTAATGAAAAACTGTTTTTT. It codes for CASSLAGAGIATNEKLFF.